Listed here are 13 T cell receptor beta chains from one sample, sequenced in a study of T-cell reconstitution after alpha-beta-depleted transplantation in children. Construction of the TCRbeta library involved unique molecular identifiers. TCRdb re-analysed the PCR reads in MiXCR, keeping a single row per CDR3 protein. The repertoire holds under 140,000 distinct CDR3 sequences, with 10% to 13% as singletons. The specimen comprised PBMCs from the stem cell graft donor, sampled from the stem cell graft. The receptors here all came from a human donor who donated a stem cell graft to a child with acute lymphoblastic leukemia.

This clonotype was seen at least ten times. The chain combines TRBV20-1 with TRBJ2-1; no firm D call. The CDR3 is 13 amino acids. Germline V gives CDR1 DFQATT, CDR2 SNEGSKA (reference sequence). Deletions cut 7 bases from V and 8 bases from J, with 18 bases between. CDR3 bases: TGCAGTGTTGACCCTCCGGTCCACCATGAGCAGTTCTTC. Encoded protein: CSVDPPVHHEQFF.

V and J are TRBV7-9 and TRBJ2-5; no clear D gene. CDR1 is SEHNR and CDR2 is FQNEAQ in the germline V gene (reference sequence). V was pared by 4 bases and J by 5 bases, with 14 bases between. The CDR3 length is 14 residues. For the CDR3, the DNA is TGTGCCAGCAGCTCCAAAACGGGTGGTGAGACCCAGTACTTC. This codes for CASSSKTGGETQYF.

The CDR3 reads CASSQVGGEVEQFF. The CDR3 region has the DNA TGCGCCAGCAGCCAAGTAGGGGGCGAGGTAGAGCAGTTCTTC. V is TRBV4-1 and J is TRBJ2-1, with TRBD1 matching over 7 bases. This CDR3 is built from 14 residues. V shed 1 base and J 10 bases; nucleotides not matched to a gene: 7. CDR1 is MGHRA, CDR2 YSYEKL, per germline.

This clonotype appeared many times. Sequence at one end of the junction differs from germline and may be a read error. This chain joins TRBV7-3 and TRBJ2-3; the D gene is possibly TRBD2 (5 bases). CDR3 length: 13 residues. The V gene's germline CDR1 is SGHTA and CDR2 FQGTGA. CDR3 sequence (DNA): TGTGCCAGCAGCTCGGGGAGCACAGATACGAAGTATTTT. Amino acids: CASSSGSTDTKYF.

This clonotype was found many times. In DNA, the CDR3 is TGTGCCAGCGCTAAGGTCCTAGCGGGGGACACCTACGAGCAGTACTTC. Translating it yields CASAKVLAGDTYEQYF. The chain is built from TRBV11-2 and TRBJ2-7, with TRBD2 matching over 10 bases. This CDR3 has 16 amino acids. Germline V CDR1 and CDR2: SGHAT, FQNNGV. V lost 8 bases, J lost 2 bases, and 12 bases stayed unmatched.

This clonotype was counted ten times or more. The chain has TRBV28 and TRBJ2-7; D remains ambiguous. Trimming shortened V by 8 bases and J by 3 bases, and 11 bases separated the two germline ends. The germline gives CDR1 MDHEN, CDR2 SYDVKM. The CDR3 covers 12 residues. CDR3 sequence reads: CASGVGYYEQYF. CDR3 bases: TGTGCCAGCGGAGTGGGGTACTACGAGCAGTACTTC.

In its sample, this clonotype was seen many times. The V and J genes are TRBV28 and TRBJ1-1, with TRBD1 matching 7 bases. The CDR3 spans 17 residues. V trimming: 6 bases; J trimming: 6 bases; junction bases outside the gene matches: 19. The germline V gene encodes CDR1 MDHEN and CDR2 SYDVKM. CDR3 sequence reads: CASRSTGQLLTGSEAFF. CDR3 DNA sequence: TGTGCCAGCAGAAGTACCGGACAGCTCCTGACAGGGTCTGAAGCTTTCTTT.

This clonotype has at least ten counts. The CDR3 spells CASSPRQGASYEQYF. CDR3 in DNA: TGTGCCAGCAGCCCCCGACAGGGGGCCTCCTACGAGCAGTACTTC. The chain couples TRBV7-2 to TRBJ2-7; 10 bases align to TRBD1. This CDR3 is 15 amino acids long. Per the germline V gene, CDR1 is SGHTA and CDR2 is FQGNSA. V lost 5 bases to trimming and J lost 0 bases; unmatched junction nucleotides: 4.

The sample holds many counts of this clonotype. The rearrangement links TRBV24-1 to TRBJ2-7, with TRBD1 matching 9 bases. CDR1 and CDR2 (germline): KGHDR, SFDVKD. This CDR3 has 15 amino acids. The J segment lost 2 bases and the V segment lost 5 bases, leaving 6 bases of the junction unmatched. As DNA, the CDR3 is TGTGCCACCAGTGCCCCGGGACAGGGTACCTACGAGCAGTACTTC. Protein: CATSAPGQGTYEQYF.

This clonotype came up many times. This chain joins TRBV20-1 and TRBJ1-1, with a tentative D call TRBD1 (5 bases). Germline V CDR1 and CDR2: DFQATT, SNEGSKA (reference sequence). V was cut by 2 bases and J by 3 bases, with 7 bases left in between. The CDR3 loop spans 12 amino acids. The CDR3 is CSARPRDTEAFF. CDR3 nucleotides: TGCAGTGCTAGACCCAGGGACACTGAAGCTTTCTTT.

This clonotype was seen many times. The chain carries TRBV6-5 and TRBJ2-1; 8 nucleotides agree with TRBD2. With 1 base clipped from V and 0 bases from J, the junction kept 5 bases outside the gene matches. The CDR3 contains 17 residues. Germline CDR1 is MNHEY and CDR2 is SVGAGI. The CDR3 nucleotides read TGTGCCAGCAGTTACTTGCCACTAGCGGCCTCCTACAATGAGCAGTTCTTC. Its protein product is CASSYLPLAASYNEQFF.

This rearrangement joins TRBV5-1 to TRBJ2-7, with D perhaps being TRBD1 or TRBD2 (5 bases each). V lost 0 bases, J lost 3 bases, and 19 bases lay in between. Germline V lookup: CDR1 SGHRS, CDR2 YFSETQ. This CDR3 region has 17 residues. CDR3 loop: CASSLAFQSAGSYEQYF. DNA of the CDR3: TGCGCCAGCAGCTTGGCTTTCCAATCGGCAGGGAGCTACGAGCAGTACTTC.

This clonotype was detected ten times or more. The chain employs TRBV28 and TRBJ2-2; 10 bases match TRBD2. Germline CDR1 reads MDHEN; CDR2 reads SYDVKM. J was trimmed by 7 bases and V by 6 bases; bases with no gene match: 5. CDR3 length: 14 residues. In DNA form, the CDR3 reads TGTGCCAGCAGCCCTAGCGGGAGCGTCGGGGAGCTGTTTTTT. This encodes CASSPSGSVGELFF.